A single sample gave rise to the 2 T cell receptor beta chains below, sequenced in a study of T cell responses to AZD1222 COVID-19 vaccine. The protocol was immunoSEQ multiplex PCR, while the TCRdb copy is restricted to in-frame clones and leaves out a portion. Among about 160,000 clones, approximately 87% were seen once, and the ten largest hold over 4%. This specimen consisted of peripheral blood, obtained 28 days after the second AZD1222 dose. Source of these receptors: an adult who received the AZD1222 COVID-19 vaccine.

The rearrangement joins TRBV2 to TRBJ1-6; D not certain. Germline V gives CDR1 SNHLY, CDR2 FYNNEI. This CDR3 has 14 residues. Deletions cut 8 bases from V and 8 bases from J, with 16 bases between. CDR3 residues: CASRTGSRDSPLHF. CDR3 coding DNA: TGTGCCAGCCGAACGGGGTCTCGCGATTCACCCCTCCACTTT.

The chain combines TRBV30 with TRBJ2-1; 10 nucleotides align to TRBD2. Germline V gene lookup returns CDR1 GTSNPN and CDR2 SVGIG (reference sequence). The CDR3 loop spans 16 amino acids. The ends lost 1 base at V and 1 base at J; junction bases unmatched: 4. The CDR3 region has the DNA TGTGCCTGGAGTGGGACTAGCGGATCATCCTACAATGAGCAGTTCTTC. Protein sequence: CAWSGTSGSSYNEQFF.